A selection of T cell receptor beta chains follows, all from one sample in a study of identical twins. One entry per CDR3 protein, called by TCRdb with MiXCR from the 5' RACE reads. Of approximately 690,000 distinct CDR3 sequences in the sample, 6.1% are singletons; the top ten hold 1.5% to 2%. Material: naive T cells sorted from blood. Every receptor here comes from a man aged 18-30 years in good health. CDR3s include the opening cysteine and the closing phenylalanine or tryptophan.

v_gene: TRBV20-1
j_gene: TRBJ2-1
CDR3aa: CSARDLVGGEQFF

v_gene: TRBV5-1
j_gene: TRBJ2-5
CDR3aa: CASSLGAAKETQYF

v_gene: TRBV12-3/TRBV12-4
j_gene: TRBJ2-1
CDR3aa: CASRRLAGGNEQFF

v_gene: TRBV20-1
j_gene: TRBJ2-5
CDR3aa: CSAGQAQETQYF

v_gene: TRBV12-3/TRBV12-4
j_gene: TRBJ1-1
CDR3aa: CASSLSRTEAFF

v_gene: TRBV5-1
j_gene: TRBJ2-3
CDR3aa: CASSTGPGTDTQYF

v_gene: TRBV5-1
j_gene: TRBJ2-6
CDR3aa: CASSPTGLGANVLTF

v_gene: TRBV10-3
j_gene: TRBJ1-4
CDR3aa: CAISESGASLNEKLFF

v_gene: TRBV20-1
j_gene: TRBJ2-1
CDR3aa: CSAREMGDRVGSTPIPINEQFF

v_gene: TRBV5-1
j_gene: TRBJ2-1
CDR3aa: CASSFWESSEQFF

v_gene: TRBV29-1
j_gene: TRBJ2-7
CDR3aa: CSVEFRTGDYEQYF

v_gene: TRBV5-1
j_gene: TRBJ1-4
CDR3aa: CASSLVFMGTNEKLFF

v_gene: TRBV19
j_gene: TRBJ2-4
CDR3aa: CASFGGGNAKNIQYF

v_gene: TRBV5-5
j_gene: TRBJ1-2
CDR3aa: CASTRLGQTYGYAF

v_gene: TRBV24-1
j_gene: TRBJ2-1
CDR3aa: CATRGSSYNEQFF

v_gene: TRBV28
j_gene: TRBJ1-1
CDR3aa: CASSSSGVSLNTEAFF

v_gene: TRBV29-1
j_gene: TRBJ2-2
CDR3aa: CSGTSGNTGELFF

v_gene: TRBV11-2
j_gene: TRBJ1-1
CDR3aa: CASSPDRYTEAFF

v_gene: TRBV6-2/TRBV6-3
j_gene: TRBJ2-1
CDR3aa: CASSHGTSGNEQFF

v_gene: TRBV5-1
j_gene: TRBJ2-1
CDR3aa: CASSPGERAARNEQFF

v_gene: TRBV5-1
j_gene: TRBJ2-1
CDR3aa: CASSFRDSGTNEQFF

v_gene: TRBV15
j_gene: TRBJ2-7
CDR3aa: CATTHDRSYEQYF

v_gene: TRBV28
j_gene: TRBJ2-7
CDR3aa: CASSIGSYEQYF

v_gene: TRBV28
j_gene: TRBJ2-4
CDR3aa: CASSLSGRGLAKNIQYF

v_gene: TRBV20-1
j_gene: TRBJ2-3
CDR3aa: CSARRIKTSGLGTDTQYF

v_gene: TRBV5-1
j_gene: TRBJ2-3
CDR3aa: CASSSLAGAGTDTQYF

v_gene: TRBV18
j_gene: TRBJ2-1
CDR3aa: CASSPSGQSSYNEQFF

v_gene: TRBV7-2
j_gene: TRBJ1-5
CDR3aa: CASTPGRLGNQPQHF

v_gene: TRBV12-3/TRBV12-4
j_gene: TRBJ2-2
CDR3aa: CASSETGLAGPGELFF

v_gene: TRBV20-1
j_gene: TRBJ2-1
CDR3aa: CSAGGDYNEQFF

v_gene: TRBV20-1
j_gene: TRBJ1-5
CDR3aa: CSAEGQGRDQPQHF

v_gene: TRBV7-7
j_gene: TRBJ2-3
CDR3aa: CASSSPPAGRCTDTQYF

v_gene: TRBV19
j_gene: TRBJ1-5
CDR3aa: CASSLVGGASGNQPQHF

v_gene: TRBV29-1
j_gene: TRBJ2-4
CDR3aa: CSVMGAYTKNIQYF

v_gene: TRBV19
j_gene: TRBJ2-3
CDR3aa: CASSIPRDTQYF

v_gene: TRBV5-1
j_gene: TRBJ2-1
CDR3aa: CASSLDDSIEQFF

v_gene: TRBV12-3/TRBV12-4
j_gene: TRBJ1-4
CDR3aa: CASRTGVGKLFF

v_gene: TRBV5-5
j_gene: TRBJ2-3
CDR3aa: CASSMTGQLGTDTQYF

v_gene: TRBV7-8
j_gene: TRBJ2-2
CDR3aa: CASSLGTRNTGELFF

v_gene: TRBV6-1
j_gene: TRBJ1-1
CDR3aa: CASTKTGKSEAFF

v_gene: TRBV12-3/TRBV12-4
j_gene: TRBJ2-3
CDR3aa: CASSPYPGRRPSNTDTQYF

v_gene: TRBV20-1
j_gene: TRBJ2-1
CDR3aa: CSARVGTSGTNEQFF

v_gene: TRBV2
j_gene: TRBJ2-5
CDR3aa: CASRVREPVQYF

v_gene: TRBV19
j_gene: TRBJ1-1
CDR3aa: CASSIQSGPGGKTEAFF

v_gene: TRBV29-1
j_gene: TRBJ1-2
CDR3aa: CSVGTGEGGYTF

v_gene: TRBV6-5
j_gene: TRBJ2-7
CDR3aa: CASSYGAGLSYEQYF

v_gene: TRBV9
j_gene: TRBJ2-5
CDR3aa: CASSVAGAGVETQYF

v_gene: TRBV24-1
j_gene: TRBJ1-1
CDR3aa: CATRGDRDTEAFF

v_gene: TRBV18
j_gene: TRBJ2-7
CDR3aa: CASSLKSGFYEQYF

v_gene: TRBV7-9
j_gene: TRBJ2-1
CDR3aa: CASSQIASEQFF

v_gene: TRBV7-2
j_gene: TRBJ2-7
CDR3aa: CASSHSAVHYEQYF

v_gene: TRBV4-2
j_gene: TRBJ2-5
CDR3aa: CASSQEGLALGETQYF

v_gene: TRBV24-1
j_gene: TRBJ2-2
CDR3aa: CATSAAPGLAGLVGELFF

v_gene: TRBV29-1
j_gene: TRBJ1-1
CDR3aa: CSVDLHFEAFF

v_gene: TRBV7-9
j_gene: TRBJ2-1
CDR3aa: CASSLEGYYNEQFF

v_gene: TRBV25-1
j_gene: TRBJ1-3
CDR3aa: CASSEYRGDTIYF

v_gene: TRBV25-1
j_gene: TRBJ2-7
CDR3aa: CASSEVYPYEQYF

v_gene: TRBV5-1
j_gene: TRBJ2-3
CDR3aa: CATQARSGGPDTQYF

v_gene: TRBV28
j_gene: TRBJ2-2
CDR3aa: CAGLGSTGELFF

v_gene: TRBV29-1
j_gene: TRBJ2-3
CDR3aa: CSSDLSGSADTQYF